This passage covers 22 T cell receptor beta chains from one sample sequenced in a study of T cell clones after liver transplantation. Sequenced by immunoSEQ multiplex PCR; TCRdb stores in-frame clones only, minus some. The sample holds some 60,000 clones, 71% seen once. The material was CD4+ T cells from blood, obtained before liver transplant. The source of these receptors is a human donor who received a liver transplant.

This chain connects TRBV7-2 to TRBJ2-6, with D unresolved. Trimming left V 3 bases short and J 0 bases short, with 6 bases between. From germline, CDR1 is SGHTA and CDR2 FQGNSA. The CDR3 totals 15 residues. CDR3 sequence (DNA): TGTGCCAGCAGCTTTTCTTCCTCTGGGGCCAACGTCCTGACTTTC. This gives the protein CASSFSSSGANVLTF.

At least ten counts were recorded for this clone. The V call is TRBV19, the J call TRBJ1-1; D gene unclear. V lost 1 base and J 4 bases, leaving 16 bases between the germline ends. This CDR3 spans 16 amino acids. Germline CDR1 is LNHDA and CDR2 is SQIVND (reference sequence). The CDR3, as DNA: TGTGCCAGTAGTATAGGGAGCCCCACCGGCGGCACTGAAGCTTTCTTT. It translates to CASSIGSPTGGTEAFF.

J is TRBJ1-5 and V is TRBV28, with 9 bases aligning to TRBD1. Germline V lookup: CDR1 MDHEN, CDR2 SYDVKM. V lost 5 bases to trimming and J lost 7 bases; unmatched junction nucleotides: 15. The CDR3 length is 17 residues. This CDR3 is CASSPGTGSAVGQPQHF. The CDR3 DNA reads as TGTGCCAGCAGTCCTGGGACAGGGTCGGCGGTAGGACAGCCCCAGCATTTT.

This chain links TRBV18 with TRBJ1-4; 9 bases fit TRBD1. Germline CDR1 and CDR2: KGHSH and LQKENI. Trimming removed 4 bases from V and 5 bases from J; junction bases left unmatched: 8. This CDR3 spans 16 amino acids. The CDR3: CASSLGSGTGNEKLFF. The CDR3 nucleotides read TGTGCCAGCTCACTTGGGTCTGGGACAGGGAATGAAAAACTGTTTTTT.

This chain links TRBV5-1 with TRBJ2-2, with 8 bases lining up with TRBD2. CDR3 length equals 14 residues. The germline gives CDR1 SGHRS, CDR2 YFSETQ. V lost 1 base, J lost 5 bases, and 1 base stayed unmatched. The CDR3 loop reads CASSLREGTGELFF. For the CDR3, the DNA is TGCGCCAGCAGCTTGCGGGAGGGAACCGGGGAGCTGTTTTTT.

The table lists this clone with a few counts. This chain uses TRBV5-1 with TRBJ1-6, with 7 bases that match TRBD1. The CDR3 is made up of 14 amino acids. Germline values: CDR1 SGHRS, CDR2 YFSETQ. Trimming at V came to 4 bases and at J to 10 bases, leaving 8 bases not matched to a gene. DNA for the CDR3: TGCGCCAGCAGCCCGACAGGGTCCCAATCACCCCTCCACTTT. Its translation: CASSPTGSQSPLHF.

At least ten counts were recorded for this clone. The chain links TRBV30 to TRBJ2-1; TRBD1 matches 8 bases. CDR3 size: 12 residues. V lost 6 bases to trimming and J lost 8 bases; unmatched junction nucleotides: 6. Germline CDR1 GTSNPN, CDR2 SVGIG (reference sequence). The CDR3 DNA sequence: TGTGCCTGCCCGACAGGGGAGGATGAGCAGTTCTTC. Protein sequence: CACPTGEDEQFF.

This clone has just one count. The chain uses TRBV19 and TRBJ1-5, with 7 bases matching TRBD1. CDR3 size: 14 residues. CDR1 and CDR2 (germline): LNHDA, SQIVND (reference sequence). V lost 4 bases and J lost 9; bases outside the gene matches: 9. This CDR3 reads CASSTTGATWPQHF. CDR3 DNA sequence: TGTGCCAGTAGTACAACAGGGGCCACATGGCCCCAGCATTTT.

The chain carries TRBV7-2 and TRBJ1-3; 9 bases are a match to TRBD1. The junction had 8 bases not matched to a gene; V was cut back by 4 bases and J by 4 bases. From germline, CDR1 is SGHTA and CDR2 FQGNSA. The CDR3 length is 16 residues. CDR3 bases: TGTGCCAGCAGCTCGCCTAGGACAGGGGCCGGAAACACCATATATTTT. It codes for CASSSPRTGAGNTIYF. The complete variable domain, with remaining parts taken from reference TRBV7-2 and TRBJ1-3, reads GAGVSQSPSNKVTEKGKDVELRCDPISGHTALYWYRQSLGQGLEFLIYFQGNSAPDKSGLPSDRFSAERTGGSVSTLTIQRTQQEDSAVYLCASSSPRTGAGNTIYFGEGSWLTVV.

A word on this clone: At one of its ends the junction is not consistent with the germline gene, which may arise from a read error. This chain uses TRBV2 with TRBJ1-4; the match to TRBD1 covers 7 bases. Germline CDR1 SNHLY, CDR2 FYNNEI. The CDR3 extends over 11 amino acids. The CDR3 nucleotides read TGTGCCAGCAGTGCCCGGGACAGCCCCGCTTTT. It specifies CASSARDSPAF.

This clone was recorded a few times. For the CDR3, the DNA is TGTGCCAGCAGCCAAGATGGGGGCGGAGAGACCCAGTACTTC. Protein: CASSQDGGGETQYF. The rearrangement uses TRBV4-2 and TRBJ2-5; D possibly corresponds to TRBD1 (6 bases). Between the trimmed V and J ends, which lost 0 bases and 4 bases, there was a span of 9 bases. CDR1 is LGHNA and CDR2 is YNFKEQ in the germline V gene. The CDR3 extends over 14 amino acids.

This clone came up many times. The CDR3 DNA reads as TGTGCCAGCACTCAAGGACTTCACTACGAGCAGTACTTC. This encodes CASTQGLHYEQYF. This chain links TRBV25-1 with TRBJ2-7, with TRBD2 as a possible D gene (5 bases). The CDR3 length is 13 residues. The germline V and J ends were trimmed by 7 bases and 3 bases, with 13 bases remaining between them. The germline V gene encodes CDR1 MGHDK and CDR2 SYGVNS.

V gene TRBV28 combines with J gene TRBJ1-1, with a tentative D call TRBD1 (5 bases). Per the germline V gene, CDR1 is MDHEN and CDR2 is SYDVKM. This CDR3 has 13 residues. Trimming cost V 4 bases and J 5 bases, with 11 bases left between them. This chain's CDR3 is CASSSAGTTEAFF. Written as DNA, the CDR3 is TGTGCCAGCAGTTCAGCAGGGACTACTGAAGCTTTCTTT.

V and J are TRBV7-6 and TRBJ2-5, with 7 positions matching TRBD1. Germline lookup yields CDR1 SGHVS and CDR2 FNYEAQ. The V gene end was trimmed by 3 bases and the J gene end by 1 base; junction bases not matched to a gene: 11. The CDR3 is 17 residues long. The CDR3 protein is CASSFGNRGDIQETQYF. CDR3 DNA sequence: TGTGCCAGCAGCTTCGGAAACAGGGGAGATATCCAAGAGACCCAGTACTTC.

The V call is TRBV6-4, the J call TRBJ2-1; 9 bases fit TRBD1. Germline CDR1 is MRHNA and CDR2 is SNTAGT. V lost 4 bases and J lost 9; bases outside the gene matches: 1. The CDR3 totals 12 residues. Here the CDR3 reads CASSGQGGEQFF. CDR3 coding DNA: TGTGCCAGCAGTGGACAGGGGGGTGAGCAGTTCTTC.

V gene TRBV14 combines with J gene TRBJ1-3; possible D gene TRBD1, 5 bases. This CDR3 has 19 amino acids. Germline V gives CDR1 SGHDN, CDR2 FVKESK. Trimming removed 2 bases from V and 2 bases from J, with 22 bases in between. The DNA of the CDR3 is TGTGCCAGCAGCCAACGTTCAGGTGGCTCCCGGGGGACTGGAAACACCATATATTTT. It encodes CASSQRSGGSRGTGNTIYF.

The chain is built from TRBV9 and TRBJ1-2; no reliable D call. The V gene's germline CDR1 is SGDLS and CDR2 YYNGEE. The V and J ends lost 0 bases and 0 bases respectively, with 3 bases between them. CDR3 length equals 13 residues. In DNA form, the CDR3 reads TGTGCCAGCAGCGTAGACACTAACTATGGCTACACCTTC. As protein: CASSVDTNYGYTF.

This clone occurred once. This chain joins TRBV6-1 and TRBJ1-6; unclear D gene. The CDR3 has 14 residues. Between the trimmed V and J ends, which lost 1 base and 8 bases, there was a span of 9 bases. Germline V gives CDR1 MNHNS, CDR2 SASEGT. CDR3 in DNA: TGTGCCAGCAGTGAAGAGCGCTGGGATTCACCCCTCCACTTT. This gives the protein CASSEERWDSPLHF.

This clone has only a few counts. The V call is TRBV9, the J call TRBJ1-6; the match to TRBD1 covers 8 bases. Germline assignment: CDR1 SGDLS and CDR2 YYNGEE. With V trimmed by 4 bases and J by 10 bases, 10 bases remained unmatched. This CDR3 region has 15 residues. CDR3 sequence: CASSLPGTGLSPLHF. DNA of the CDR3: TGTGCCAGCAGCCTACCCGGGACAGGTTTATCACCCCTCCACTTT.

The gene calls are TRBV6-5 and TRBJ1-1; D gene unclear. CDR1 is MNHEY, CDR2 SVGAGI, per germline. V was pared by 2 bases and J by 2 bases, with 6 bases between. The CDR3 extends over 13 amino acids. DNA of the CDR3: TGTGCCAGCAGTTACGCGGTAAACACTGAAGCTTTCTTT. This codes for CASSYAVNTEAFF.

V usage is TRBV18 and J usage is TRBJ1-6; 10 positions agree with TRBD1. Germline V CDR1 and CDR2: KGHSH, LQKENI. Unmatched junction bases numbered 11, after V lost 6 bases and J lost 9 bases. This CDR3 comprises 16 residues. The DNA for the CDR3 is TGTGCCAGCTCGTCGACAGGGGGCTGGAAGGGTTCACCCCTCCACTTT. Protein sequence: CASSSTGGWKGSPLHF.

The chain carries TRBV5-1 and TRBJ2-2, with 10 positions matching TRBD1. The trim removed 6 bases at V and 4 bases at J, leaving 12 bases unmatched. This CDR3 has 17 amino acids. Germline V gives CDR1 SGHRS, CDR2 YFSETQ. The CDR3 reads CASNPRGQGIGTGELFF. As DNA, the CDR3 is TGCGCCAGCAATCCGAGGGGACAGGGGATTGGCACCGGGGAGCTGTTTTTT.